These 31 T cell receptor beta chains came from one sample sequenced in a study of cytomegalovirus exposure and HLA in healthy donors. Primers for the PCR totalled 60 Vbeta and 13 Jbeta. Libraries were prepared by immunoSEQ multiplex PCR; TCRdb keeps only in-frame clonotypes and omits some of them. This sample has approximately 150,000 clones, with around four fifths found just once. Sequencing was carried out using PBMCs. All receptors come from a man younger than 35 in good health and CMV-seropositive.

The table lists this clone with many counts. The V gene is TRBV28, the J gene TRBJ2-7; 7 bases fit TRBD2. This CDR3 region has 12 residues. Germline V gives CDR1 MDHEN, CDR2 SYDVKM. V shed 10 bases, J shed 7 bases, and the junction held 10 bases outside the gene matches. This chain's CDR3 is CATSGFGREQYF. As DNA, the CDR3 is TGTGCCACGTCAGGGTTCGGGAGGGAGCAGTACTTC.

The chain employs TRBV30 and TRBJ1-6; 10 nucleotides line up with TRBD1. V dropped 4 bases and J dropped 10; count of bases not matched to a gene: 10. This CDR3 comprises 15 residues. Germline CDR1 GTSNPN, CDR2 SVGIG (reference sequence). This chain's CDR3 is CAWTRDRGQKSPLHF. The CDR3 nucleotides are TGTGCCTGGACCCGGGACAGGGGACAAAAATCACCCCTCCACTTT.

The J gene is TRBJ1-1, the V gene TRBV12-2; the table names TRBD1, a call not compared with the DNA. TRBV12-2 is a known pseudogene. The CDR3 spans 14 residues. The CDR3 DNA reads TGTGCAAGTCGCTTAGGGGCAGGGAACACTGAAGCTTTCTTT. Protein: CASRLGAGNTEAFF.

The CDR3: CASSDPTSGRPFEQFF. CDR3 in DNA: TGCGCCAGCAGTGACCCCACTAGCGGGCGTCCCTTTGAGCAGTTCTTC. The chain combines TRBV10-1 with TRBJ2-1; TRBD2 agrees at 9 bases. Losses at the gene ends were 3 bases for V and 9 bases for J; bases not matched to a gene: 12. This CDR3 contains 16 residues. CDR1 and CDR2 (germline): WNHNN, SYGVQD (reference sequence).

V is TRBV7-9 and J is TRBJ2-1; TRBD2 might be the D (5 bases). V was shortened by 5 bases and J by 5 bases, with 10 bases between the two germline ends. Germline CDR1 SEHNR, CDR2 FQNEAQ (reference sequence). This CDR3 is 13 amino acids long. CDR3 sequence: CASSPEGNNEQFF. The CDR3 DNA reads TGTGCCAGCAGCCCCGAGGGTAACAATGAGCAGTTCTTC.

This chain joins TRBV7-2 and TRBJ2-7, with D unclear. V was clipped by 0 bases and J by 4 bases, with 7 bases between them. The CDR3 contains 13 residues. The V gene's germline CDR1 is SGHTA and CDR2 FQGNSA. CDR3 protein: CASSLARYYEQYF. CDR3 DNA: TGTGCCAGCAGCTTAGCGCGATATTACGAGCAGTACTTC.

The genes are TRBV6-1 and TRBJ1-6; no definite D call. The CDR3 covers 16 residues. Germline V gives CDR1 MNHNS, CDR2 SASEGT. V was trimmed by 4 bases and J by 0 bases, leaving 10 bases between them. CDR3 amino acids: CASSAIPSSYNSPLHF. CDR3 coding DNA: TGTGCCAGCAGTGCTATTCCGAGCTCCTATAATTCACCCCTCCACTTT.

The chain couples TRBV6-1 to TRBJ1-4, with TRBD1 as a possible D gene (5 bases). The germline V gene has CDR1 MNHNS and CDR2 SASEGT. Trimming cost V 8 bases and J 8 bases, with 12 bases left between them. This CDR3 comprises 12 residues. CDR3 DNA sequence: TGTGCCAGCGGGGGGACTGGAGAAAAACTGTTTTTT. It is translated as CASGGTGEKLFF.

The chain has TRBV5-1 and TRBJ2-1, with 7 bases that match TRBD2. In germline, CDR1 is SGHRS, CDR2 YFSETQ. This CDR3 is 13 amino acids long. The ends lost 3 bases at V and 8 bases at J; junction bases unmatched: 5. CDR3 coding DNA: TGCGCCAGCAGCTCGGGACTACGGGATGAGCAGTTCTTC. Translation gives CASSSGLRDEQFF.

The rearrangement joins TRBV2 to TRBJ2-7; 10 bases line up with TRBD2. The CDR3 is 14 residues long. Germline V gene sequence: CDR1 SNHLY, CDR2 FYNNEI. The ends lost 7 bases at V and 3 bases at J; junction bases unmatched: 6. In DNA form, the CDR3 reads TGTGCCAGCACCGAAGCGGGGGGGTACTACGAGCAGTACTTC. Protein product: CASTEAGGYYEQYF.

This chain joins TRBV13 and TRBJ1-1; D ambiguous. CDR1 and CDR2 from the germline V gene are PRHDT and FYEKMQ (reference sequence). The CDR3 loop spans 12 amino acids. Trimming shortened V by 5 bases and J by 7 bases, and 11 bases separated the two germline ends. This CDR3 is CASSPRGVEAFF. The CDR3 DNA is TGTGCCAGCAGCCCCCGCGGGGTTGAAGCTTTCTTT.

This clone was found a few times. Other DNA variants within this sample encode the same CDR3. The CDR3 loop is CASSFGDSWGTEAFF. The CDR3 DNA sequence: TGTGCCAGCAGCTTTGGGGACTCCTGGGGGACTGAAGCTTTCTTT. The chain is built from TRBV7-9 and TRBJ1-1; D perhaps matches TRBD1 (5 bases). The V gene lost 3 bases and the J gene lost 5 bases, with 16 bases spanning the gap. CDR3 length: 15 residues. Germline CDR1 and CDR2: SEHNR and FQNEAQ (reference sequence).

J is TRBJ1-3 and V is TRBV2; TRBD1 agrees at 7 bases. Looked up from germline, CDR1 is SNHLY and CDR2 is FYNNEI. The CDR3 sequence is 15 residues long. V trimming: 3 bases; J trimming: 0 bases; junction bases outside the gene matches: 2. Here the CDR3 reads CASSEWDSSGNTIYF. The CDR3 nucleotides are TGTGCCAGCAGTGAGTGGGACAGCTCTGGAAACACCATATATTTT.

This chain joins TRBV5-1 and TRBJ2-7; TRBD1 aligns across 7 bases. Unmatched junction bases numbered 10, after V lost 4 bases and J lost 3 bases. Germline V lookup: CDR1 SGHRS, CDR2 YFSETQ. The CDR3 loop spans 15 amino acids. The CDR3 reads CASSLTDRDRYEQYF. The CDR3 DNA is TGCGCCAGCAGCCTTACCGACAGGGACCGCTACGAGCAGTACTTC.

Written as DNA, the CDR3 is TGTGCCAGTAGTGGCGCTAGCGGGACCTACGAGCAGTACTTC. Protein product: CASSGASGTYEQYF. The chain couples TRBV19 to TRBJ2-7; 9 bases fit TRBD2. The germline CDR1 and CDR2 sequences are LNHDA and SQIVND (reference sequence). With V trimmed by 5 bases and J by 2 bases, 4 bases remained unmatched. The CDR3 spans 14 residues.

V is TRBV7-2 and J is TRBJ2-1; TRBD2 agrees at 9 bases. V shed 5 bases and J 5 bases; nucleotides not matched to a gene: 10. The germline CDR1 and CDR2 sequences are SGHTA and FQGNSA. This CDR3 region has 16 residues. The CDR3 sequence: CASSARGLAIHNEQFF. CDR3 in DNA: TGTGCCAGCAGCGCCCGGGGACTAGCTATCCACAATGAGCAGTTCTTC. Full variable domain (outside the CDR3, taken from reference TRBV7-2 and TRBJ2-1): GAGVSQSPSNKVTEKGKDVELRCDPISGHTALYWYRQSLGQGLEFLIYFQGNSAPDKSGLPSDRFSAERTGGSVSTLTIQRTQQEDSAVYLCASSARGLAIHNEQFFGPGTRLTVL.

V and J are TRBV19 and TRBJ2-3, with D possibly TRBD1 on 5 matching bases. The CDR3 is 15 amino acids. Germline lookup yields CDR1 LNHDA and CDR2 SQIVND (reference sequence). V was cut by 6 bases and J by 1 base, with 14 bases left in between. CDR3 sequence: CASSLTGKRTDTQYF. CDR3 DNA sequence: TGTGCCAGTAGCCTAACAGGAAAACGCACAGATACGCAGTATTTT.

The chain is built from TRBV9 and TRBJ1-2; possible D gene TRBD1, 6 bases. V dropped 3 bases and J dropped 0 bases, with 15 bases sitting between them. Germline V gene lookup returns CDR1 SGDLS and CDR2 YYNGEE. The CDR3 has 16 residues. CDR3 nucleotides: TGTGCCAGCAGCGCCTCCCCACAGGGACCTAACTATGGCTACACCTTC. It encodes CASSASPQGPNYGYTF.

V and J are TRBV28 and TRBJ2-1; weak D call: TRBD2 (5 bases). The V gene's germline CDR1 is MDHEN and CDR2 SYDVKM. This CDR3 comprises 15 residues. V shed 5 bases and J shed 8 bases, with 19 bases lying between them. In nucleotides, the CDR3 is TGTGCCAGCAGTGAGGACTCCAATTTGTTCGATGAGCAGTTCTTC. Its protein is CASSEDSNLFDEQFF.

This clone has a single count. The rearrangement uses TRBV11-2 and TRBJ2-2; 7 bases agree with TRBD2. The V gene's germline CDR1 is SGHAT and CDR2 FQNNGV. This CDR3 has 14 residues. The V gene end was trimmed by 5 bases and the J gene end by 6 bases; junction bases not matched to a gene: 6. CDR3 amino acids: CASSPYRGAGELFF. DNA for the CDR3: TGTGCCAGCAGCCCGTATCGGGGGGCCGGGGAGCTGTTTTTT.

The chain links TRBV4-2 to TRBJ1-1, with 7 bases lining up with TRBD1. J lost 8 bases, V lost 0 bases, and 3 bases had no gene match. The CDR3 has 13 residues. Per the germline V gene, CDR1 is LGHNA and CDR2 is YNFKEQ. CDR3 loop: CASSQDTGEEAFF. The CDR3 nucleotides read TGTGCCAGCAGCCAAGATACAGGGGAAGAAGCTTTCTTT.

The DNA of the CDR3 is TGTGCCAGCAGTTTAGGCAGGCTTAATGAGCAGTTCTTC. Amino acids: CASSLGRLNEQFF. This chain connects TRBV28 to TRBJ2-1; no firm D call. Trimming shortened V by 2 bases and J by 7 bases, and 9 bases separated the two germline ends. The CDR3 has 13 amino acids. Per the germline V gene, CDR1 is MDHEN and CDR2 is SYDVKM. Using reference TRBV28 and TRBJ2-1 for the parts outside the CDR3, the full variable domain is DVKVTQSSRYLVKRTGEKVFLECVQDMDHENMFWYRQDPGLGLRLIYFSYDVKMKEKGDIPEGYSVSREKKERFSLILESASTNQTSMYLCASSLGRLNEQFFGPGTRLTVL.

In nucleotides, the CDR3 is TGTGCCAGCAGTGACAGGGATCGAACTGAAGCTTTCTTT. Its protein is CASSDRDRTEAFF. The V and J genes are TRBV6-1 and TRBJ1-1, with D possibly TRBD1 on 5 matching bases. The CDR3 is 13 amino acids. Germline CDR1 MNHNS, CDR2 SASEGT. Trimming took off 3 bases at V and 5 bases at J, with 10 bases between the two ends.

The V call is TRBV27, the J call TRBJ2-1, with 7 nucleotides matching TRBD1. Germline values: CDR1 MNHEY, CDR2 SMNVEV (reference sequence). This CDR3 has 16 amino acids. Trimming removed 4 bases from V and 3 bases from J; junction bases left unmatched: 9. CDR3 DNA: TGTGCCAGCAGTTACGCCGGGACAGACTACTACAATGAGCAGTTCTTC. This translates into CASSYAGTDYYNEQFF.

V usage is TRBV27 and J usage is TRBJ2-3, with TRBD2 as a possible D gene (7 bases). V lost 6 bases and J 6 bases, leaving 22 bases between the germline ends. The CDR3 covers 16 residues. Germline values: CDR1 MNHEY, CDR2 SMNVEV (reference sequence). The CDR3 is CASRKTSWGGRDTQYF. In nucleotides, the CDR3 is TGTGCCAGCAGAAAAACGTCGTGGGGGGGCAGGGATACGCAGTATTTT.

This clone was observed once. DNA of the CDR3: TGTGCCAGCAGGGACAGCCAGCCCCAGCATTTT. Translating it yields CASRDSQPQHF. The gene calls are TRBV6-1 and TRBJ1-5; a possible D gene is TRBD1 (6 bases). Trimming removed 6 bases from V and 7 bases from J, with 7 bases in between. Germline V lookup: CDR1 MNHNS, CDR2 SASEGT. The CDR3 is 11 residues long.

The V call is TRBV7-3, the J call TRBJ2-1; D perhaps matches TRBD2 (5 bases). Germline loops: CDR1 SGHTA, CDR2 FQGTGA. There are 15 residues in the CDR3. With 0 bases removed from V and 9 bases from J, the gap between germline ends came to 15 bases. In DNA form, the CDR3 reads TGTGCCAGCAGCTTAACCCCGGTTGAAGGAGGTGAGCAGTTCTTC. Amino acid sequence: CASSLTPVEGGEQFF.

J is TRBJ2-1 and V is TRBV5-8; D perhaps matches TRBD2 (5 bases). Germline values: CDR1 SGHTS, CDR2 YDEGEE. Trimming took 7 bases from V and 6 from J, leaving 17 bases between them. CDR3 length: 14 residues. The CDR3 sequence is CASETEDFPNEQFF. The CDR3 coding sequence is TGTGCCAGCGAAACTGAGGACTTCCCCAATGAGCAGTTCTTC.

The chain combines TRBV5-4 with TRBJ1-3, with D unclear. With 0 bases removed from V and 2 bases from J, the gap between germline ends came to 12 bases. CDR1 SGHNT and CDR2 YYREEE come from the germline V gene (reference sequence). This CDR3 is 16 amino acids long. The CDR3 loop reads CASSLVGSKPGNTIYF. CDR3 sequence (DNA): TGTGCCAGCAGCTTGGTCGGGAGCAAACCTGGAAACACCATATATTTT.

The chain uses TRBV7-9 and TRBJ2-6; 8 bases align to TRBD1. The germline CDR1 and CDR2 sequences are SEHNR and FQNEAQ (reference sequence). CDR3 length: 16 residues. V lost 2 bases and J lost 5; bases outside the gene matches: 5. The CDR3 reads CASSLQGTGRANVLTF. The CDR3 coding sequence is TGTGCCAGCAGCTTACAAGGGACAGGAAGGGCCAACGTCCTGACTTTC. Full variable domain (missing parts from reference TRBV7-9 and TRBJ2-6): DTGVSQNPRHKITKRGQNVTFRCDPISEHNRLYWYRQTLGQGPEFLTYFQNEAQLEKSRLLSDRFSAERPKGSFSTLEIQRTEQGDSAMYLCASSLQGTGRANVLTFGAGSRLTVL.

The rearrangement joins TRBV5-4 to TRBJ2-5; the match to TRBD2 covers 9 bases. Near its end, the DNA agrees better with TRBJ2-7, so the J call may be wrong. This CDR3 spans 14 amino acids. In germline, CDR1 is SGHNT, CDR2 YYREEE (reference sequence). The CDR3 bases are TGTGCCAGCAGCTTGGCCGGACTAGCGTACGAGCAGTACTTC. Its translation is CASSLAGLAYEQYF.